Listed here is a single T cell receptor beta chain. Its antigen is unknown. The CDR3 runs to 14 residues. CDR1 LGHNA and CDR2 YNFKEQ come from the germline V gene. V was clipped by 4 bases and J by 5 bases, with 15 bases between them. The data are from a study of response to subunit inactivated influenza vaccine. One entry per CDR3 protein results from TCRdb running MiXCR on the RT-PCR reads. Altogether hundreds of thousands of distinct CDR3 sequences are present, about 11% being singletons, with the ten largest covering more than 8.5%. Findings and limits, study-wide: That few new T cells are recruited by each seasonal influenza vaccination was the authors' suggestion.

The clonotype was recovered from a man aged 45-65 years who received an inactivated influenza vaccine. The genes are TRBV4-2 and TRBJ2-7; D is possibly TRBD1 or TRBD2 (5 bases each). Source: PBMCs from blood, taken on the day of vaccination. The CDR3 protein is CASSLLHQGDEQYF. CDR3 bases: TGTGCCAGCAGCCTCCTTCACCAGGGAGACGAGCAGTACTTC.